This T cell receptor (beta chain) emerged from a study of T-cell reconstitution after alpha-beta-depleted transplantation in children. Looked up from germline, CDR1 is MNHEY and CDR2 is SVGAGI. V lost 5 bases, J lost 10 bases, and 18 bases lay in between. The CDR3 length is 15 residues. It was with unique molecular identifiers that the TCRbeta library was prepared. One entry per CDR3 protein, called by TCRdb with MiXCR from the PCR reads. The sample lists a few hundred thousand distinct CDR3 sequences; 10% were seen once. V usage is TRBV6-5 and J usage is TRBJ1-6; the D is unclear. This sample comprised PBMCs from the stem cell graft donor, obtained from the stem cell graft. This sequence was found in a human donor who donated a stem cell graft to a child with acute lymphoblastic leukemia. The CDR3 nucleotides are TGTGCCAGCAGTCACGTTGAGGGTTATTACTCACCCCTCCACTTT. Amino acid sequence: CASSHVEGYYSPLHF.